Sequencing of this T cell receptor (beta chain) was carried out in a study of vaccination and CD4 T cells after COVID-19. As for the study in general: SARS-CoV-2 had been detected by nasal swab PCR in convalescent patients; roughly 10 were mild, one severe. Stimulation of the cells used overlapping spike peptide pools from SARS-CoV-2 and from the common cold coronaviruses HCoV-NL63, HCoV-OC43 and HCoV-229E.

Treatment given: roughly ten-day PBMC culture with coronavirus spike peptide pools or control peptides (ViraFEST assay). March to December 2020 was the span of positive PCR dates, which predated US Alpha, Beta and Delta variants. IL-2 (10 IU/ml) and peptide pools (about 9 ug/ml) were added to cultures of some 2.2 million PBMCs per well. This CDR3 is 16 amino acids long. V lost 4 bases and J lost 2, with 15 bases in between. From germline, CDR1 is MNHEY and CDR2 SVGAGI. In its sample, this clonotype was seen a few times. Its antigen is unknown. Sequencing of cultured CD4+ T cell DNA used the Oncomine TCR Beta short-read assay. TCRdb re-called the PCR reads with MiXCR, one entry per CDR3 protein. The sample gives under 6,000 distinct CDR3 sequences, 35% to 50% of which show up once; about 61% is in the top ten.

Material for sequencing was CD4+ T cells from blood, cultured in vitro. The chain links TRBV6-5 to TRBJ1-5; the D is unclear. This clonotype was obtained from a human donor who had recovered from COVID-19. CDR3 sequence: CASSSDQARGNQPQHF. DNA for the CDR3: TGTGCCAGCAGTTCCGACCAAGCGCGAGGCAATCAGCCCCAGCATTTT.